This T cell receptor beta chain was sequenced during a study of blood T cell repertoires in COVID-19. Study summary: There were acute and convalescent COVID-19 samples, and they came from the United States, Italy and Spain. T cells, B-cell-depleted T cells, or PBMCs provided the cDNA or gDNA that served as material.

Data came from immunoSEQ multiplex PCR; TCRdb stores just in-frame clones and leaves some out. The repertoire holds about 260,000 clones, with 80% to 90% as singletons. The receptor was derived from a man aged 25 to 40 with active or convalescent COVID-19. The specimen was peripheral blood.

The CDR3 is CASSQAQSGGTMYEQYF. The CDR3 DNA sequence: TGTGCCAGCAGCCAAGCTCAGAGCGGGGGTACTATGTACGAGCAGTACTTC. V usage is TRBV14 and J usage is TRBJ2-7; 8 bases are shared with TRBD2. The V segment lost 1 base and the J segment 4 bases; nucleotides outside the gene matches: 12. The CDR3 spans 17 residues. CDR1 and CDR2 (germline): SGHDN, FVKESK.